A selection of T cell receptor beta chains follows, all from one sample in a study of cytomegalovirus exposure and HLA in healthy donors. Profiling relied on immunoSEQ multiplex PCR, and the TCRdb table lists in-frame clones only, not all of them. Altogether fewer than 250,000 clones are present, around nine tenths being singletons, with the ten largest covering approximately 1.7%. The sample consisted of PBMCs. These receptors were obtained from a woman under 30 in good health and CMV-seronegative. Both conserved end residues are part of each CDR3. A D gene is named only where the DNA matches it firmly. Only part of the rows carry a size: once, few, many, or a class if the clone is expanded.

V: TRBV6-1; size: NA; D: NA; J: TRBJ1-1; DNA: TGTGCCAGCAGTGCTCCGGGACAGAACACTGAAGCTTTCTTT; CDR3: CASSAPGQNTEAFF
V: TRBV6-8; size: NA; D: TRBD1; J: TRBJ1-2; DNA: TGTGCCACCACTTTGCGGACAGGGGCGCCGACTGACTATGGCTACACCTTC; CDR3: CATTLRTGAPTDYGYTF
V: TRBV6-1; size: few; D: NA; J: TRBJ1-2; DNA: TGTGCCAGCAAGGAGGCGACTAATCGCTTTGGGGGCTACACCTTC; CDR3: CASKEATNRFGGYTF
V: TRBV6-5; size: NA; D: TRBD1; J: TRBJ1-3; DNA: TGTGCCAGCAGGCGAGGACAGGAAGGAAACACCATATATTTT; CDR3: CASRRGQEGNTIYF
V: TRBV2; size: NA; D: TRBD2; J: TRBJ2-2; DNA: TGTGCCAGCATGAGGGGACTAGCCATCGGGGAGCTGTTTTTT; CDR3: CASMRGLAIGELFF
V: TRBV29-1; size: NA; D: NA; J: TRBJ1-1; DNA: TGCAGCGTAGCCGGGATTGAAGCTTTCTTT; CDR3: CSVAGIEAFF
V: TRBV5-6; size: few; D: TRBD1; J: TRBJ1-1; DNA: TGTGCCAGCAGCTTGGCGGGCAGGGGGGAATCGTGGGACACTGAAGCTTTCTTT; CDR3: CASSLAGRGESWDTEAFF
V: TRBV5-4; size: NA; D: NA; J: TRBJ1-1; DNA: TGTGCCAGCAGCCCGGCATCGGGGGGGACCACTGAAGCTTTCTTT; CDR3: CASSPASGGTTEAFF
V: TRBV10-1; size: NA; D: NA; J: TRBJ2-7; DNA: TGCGCCAGCAGTGCGACATCGAATCATTACGAGCAGTACTTC; CDR3: CASSATSNHYEQYF
V: TRBV2; size: NA; D: NA; J: TRBJ1-1; DNA: TGTGCCAGCGCCACGTTGCGCACTGAAGCTTTCTTT; CDR3: CASATLRTEAFF
V: TRBV11-3; size: NA; D: TRBD2; J: TRBJ2-7; DNA: TGTGCCAGCAGCTTAGAGTCGACTAGCGGGAACTACGAGCAGTACTTC; CDR3: CASSLESTSGNYEQYF
V: TRBV5-4; size: NA; D: TRBD1; J: TRBJ2-5; DNA: TGTGCCAGCAGCTTGGATAGGGGGCGGGAGACCCAGTACTTC; CDR3: CASSLDRGRETQYF
V: TRBV29-1; size: NA; D: TRBD1; J: TRBJ2-1; DNA: TGCAGCGTGTGGACAGGGTCCCAAAACCAAGTCTACAATGAGCAGTTCTTC; CDR3: CSVWTGSQNQVYNEQFF
V: TRBV11-2; size: NA; D: NA; J: TRBJ1-1; DNA: TGTGCCAGCAGCTCACCCGGGATCTTCAGGGGTCACACTGAAGCTTTCTTT; CDR3: CASSSPGIFRGHTEAFF
V: TRBV14; size: NA; D: NA; J: TRBJ2-7; DNA: TGTGCCAGCAGCCCGGGGAGCGGCCCCTACGAGCAGTACTTC; CDR3: CASSPGSGPYEQYF
V: TRBV4-1; size: NA; D: NA; J: TRBJ2-2; DNA: TGCGCCAGCAGCCAAGAGCCCAGAACCGGGGAGCTGTTTTTT; CDR3: CASSQEPRTGELFF
V: TRBV7-2; size: NA; D: TRBD2; J: TRBJ2-1; DNA: TGTGCCAGCAGCTTAGTCCTAGCGGGGGGGATTTACAATGAGCAGTTCTTC; CDR3: CASSLVLAGGIYNEQFF
V: TRBV27; size: NA; D: TRBD1; J: TRBJ2-7; DNA: TGTGCCAGCAGTTTAACAGGGGTCGAGCAGTACTTC; CDR3: CASSLTGVEQYF
V: TRBV28; size: NA; D: TRBD1; J: TRBJ2-1; DNA: TGTGCCAGCACGGGACAGGGGTACAATGAGCAGTTCTTC; CDR3: CASTGQGYNEQFF
V: TRBV4-2; size: NA; D: NA; J: TRBJ2-7; DNA: TGTGCCAGCAGCCAATTCAGGGGACCCTACGAGCAGTACTTC; CDR3: CASSQFRGPYEQYF
V: TRBV5-4; size: NA; D: TRBD1; J: TRBJ2-5; DNA: TGTGCCAGCAGCTTCACAGGGGGCATCCAAGAGACCCAGTACTTC; CDR3: CASSFTGGIQETQYF
V: TRBV6-5; size: once; D: TRBD1; J: TRBJ1-1; DNA: TGTGCCAGCAAAAGACAGGGAATGAACACTGAAGCTTTCTTT; CDR3: CASKRQGMNTEAFF
V: TRBV2; size: NA; D: TRBD1; J: TRBJ2-1; DNA: TGTGCCAGCAGACTACCCACAGGGGGCACCTACAATGAGCAGTTCTTC; CDR3: CASRLPTGGTYNEQFF
V: TRBV6-1; size: NA; D: NA; J: TRBJ1-2; DNA: TGTGCCAGCAGTCGCCGGGACGCGGGGAACTATGGCTACACCTTC; CDR3: CASSRRDAGNYGYTF
V: TRBV2; size: NA; D: TRBD2; J: TRBJ2-3; DNA: TGTGCCACCCGGGGGGGCAGTCCCACAGATACGCAGTATTTT; CDR3: CATRGGSPTDTQYF